This is a list of T cell receptor beta chains from one sample in a study of blood T cell repertoires in COVID-19. Repertoires were generated with immunoSEQ multiplex PCR, while TCRdb's copy carries only in-frame clones and drops some. The sample has about 240,000 clones; about four fifths are singletons. Material: peripheral blood. These receptors were taken from a woman under 30 with acute or convalescent COVID-19. The CDR3 runs from the conserved cysteine through the conserved F or W. The D gene is left open where the match is weak. Clone size is given for some rows only: seen once, a few or many times, or a class if the clone is expanded.

clone_size: NA; j_call: TRBJ2-2; v_call: TRBV6-5; d_call: NA; cdr3_nt: TGTGCCAGCAGGCCGGGGAGCCTGAACACCGGGGAGCTGTTTTTT; cdr3_aa: CASRPGSLNTGELFF
clone_size: NA; j_call: TRBJ1-4; v_call: TRBV18; d_call: TRBD1; cdr3_nt: TGTGCCAGCTCACCGAGGACAGGGTCCCCAGCTAATGAAAAACTGTTTTTT; cdr3_aa: CASSPRTGSPANEKLFF
clone_size: NA; j_call: TRBJ2-3; v_call: TRBV28; d_call: NA; cdr3_nt: TGTGCCAGCAGTTCCCCGTTTGTAGATACGCAGTATTTT; cdr3_aa: CASSSPFVDTQYF
clone_size: NA; j_call: TRBJ2-1; v_call: TRBV24-1; d_call: TRBD2; cdr3_nt: TGTGCCACCAGTGACCGGACTAGCGGGAGGGGGAATGAGCAGTTCTTC; cdr3_aa: CATSDRTSGRGNEQFF
clone_size: NA; j_call: TRBJ2-3; v_call: TRBV15; d_call: TRBD2; cdr3_nt: TGTGCCACCAGCAGAGTAAAAACTAGCGGCACAGATACGCAGTATTTT; cdr3_aa: CATSRVKTSGTDTQYF
clone_size: once; j_call: TRBJ1-2; v_call: TRBV5-1; d_call: NA; cdr3_nt: TGCGCCAGCAGCTTGGGAAGATCCGGGACACAAGGATACCCCCTCGAACCTCTAGGCTATGGCTACACCTTC; cdr3_aa: CASSLGRSGTQGYPLEPLGYGYTF
clone_size: NA; j_call: TRBJ1-4; v_call: TRBV30; d_call: NA; cdr3_nt: TGTGCCGGCAGCCGTTTGGCCCTAGGTGATGAAAAACTGTTTTTT; cdr3_aa: CAGSRLALGDEKLFF
clone_size: few; j_call: TRBJ1-2; v_call: TRBV28; d_call: NA; cdr3_nt: TGTGCCAGCAGGGTCGGAGGTGGTGACTATGGCTACACCTTC; cdr3_aa: CASRVGGGDYGYTF
clone_size: NA; j_call: TRBJ1-5; v_call: TRBV30; d_call: TRBD1; cdr3_nt: TGTGCCTGGAGTGACTACCTGAGGACAGGGGGCAGTCAGCCCCAGCATTTT; cdr3_aa: CAWSDYLRTGGSQPQHF
clone_size: few; j_call: TRBJ2-1; v_call: TRBV30; d_call: NA; cdr3_nt: TGTGCCTGGAGTGGGGAGTTTGAGCAGTTCTTC; cdr3_aa: CAWSGEFEQFF
clone_size: NA; j_call: TRBJ2-3; v_call: TRBV7-2; d_call: NA; cdr3_nt: TGTGCCAGCAGCTTCCAACAGAGCACAGATACGCAGTATTTT; cdr3_aa: CASSFQQSTDTQYF
clone_size: NA; j_call: TRBJ2-1; v_call: TRBV5-1; d_call: NA; cdr3_nt: TGCGCCAGCAGCTTGGGGCAGGGTCCCAATGAGCAGTTCTTC; cdr3_aa: CASSLGQGPNEQFF
clone_size: NA; j_call: TRBJ2-5; v_call: TRBV7-6; d_call: TRBD2; cdr3_nt: TGTGCCAGCAGCTTAGCGCCTACTAGCGACGGAGAGACCCAGTACTTC; cdr3_aa: CASSLAPTSDGETQYF
clone_size: NA; j_call: TRBJ2-7; v_call: TRBV6-5; d_call: NA; cdr3_nt: TGTGCCAGCAGTTACGGGGCCTCCTACGAGCAGTACTTC; cdr3_aa: CASSYGASYEQYF
clone_size: NA; j_call: TRBJ1-5; v_call: TRBV19; d_call: TRBD1; cdr3_nt: TGTGCCAGTAGTCGGACAGGTTGGAATCAGCCCCAGCATTTT; cdr3_aa: CASSRTGWNQPQHF
clone_size: NA; j_call: TRBJ1-1; v_call: TRBV5-1; d_call: TRBD1; cdr3_nt: TGCGCCAGCAGCATCCAGGGGGGAAGGAACACTGAAGCTTTCTTT; cdr3_aa: CASSIQGGRNTEAFF
clone_size: few; j_call: TRBJ2-5; v_call: TRBV30; d_call: NA; cdr3_nt: TGTGCCTGGAGTAGAGGGTACCAAGAGACCCAGTACTTC; cdr3_aa: CAWSRGYQETQYF
clone_size: NA; j_call: TRBJ1-1; v_call: TRBV11-2; d_call: NA; cdr3_nt: TGTGCCAGCAGCTTAGGGGGGCGCCGGGACACTGAAGCTTTCTTT; cdr3_aa: CASSLGGRRDTEAFF
clone_size: NA; j_call: TRBJ1-2; v_call: TRBV5-6; d_call: TRBD1; cdr3_nt: TGTGCCAGCAGCCCTCGGACAGGGTACGACTATGGCTACACCTTC; cdr3_aa: CASSPRTGYDYGYTF
clone_size: NA; j_call: TRBJ2-7; v_call: TRBV28; d_call: TRBD1; cdr3_nt: TGTGCCACCAACCTCCCCGGGACAGACGAGCAGTACTTC; cdr3_aa: CATNLPGTDEQYF
clone_size: NA; j_call: TRBJ2-1; v_call: TRBV4-3; d_call: TRBD2; cdr3_nt: TGCGCCAGCAGCCAAGAGGCCGGGACTAGCGGGAGCGTGATGTCGAATGAGCAGTTCTTC; cdr3_aa: CASSQEAGTSGSVMSNEQFF
clone_size: NA; j_call: TRBJ2-5; v_call: TRBV7-9; d_call: TRBD1; cdr3_nt: TGTGCCAGCAGCCAAGAGGGACAGCCTCAAGAGACCCAGTACTTC; cdr3_aa: CASSQEGQPQETQYF
clone_size: NA; j_call: TRBJ2-7; v_call: TRBV4-3; d_call: NA; cdr3_nt: TGCGCCAGCAGCCAAGAGAGGGGAGGCTCCTACGAGCAGTACTTC; cdr3_aa: CASSQERGGSYEQYF
clone_size: NA; j_call: TRBJ1-1; v_call: TRBV5-1; d_call: NA; cdr3_nt: TGCGCCAGCAGCTCGGGGGTGTCGTTGGACACTGAAGCTTTCTTT; cdr3_aa: CASSSGVSLDTEAFF
clone_size: NA; j_call: TRBJ1-5; v_call: TRBV28; d_call: TRBD1; cdr3_nt: TGTGCCAGCAGTTCCGGGACAGGGAATCAGCCCCAGCATTTT; cdr3_aa: CASSSGTGNQPQHF
clone_size: NA; j_call: TRBJ1-5; v_call: TRBV18; d_call: TRBD1; cdr3_nt: TGTGCCAGCTCACCGCGTGTTCAGGGGGCTATTCAGCCCCAGCATTTT; cdr3_aa: CASSPRVQGAIQPQHF
clone_size: few; j_call: TRBJ1-3; v_call: TRBV6-5; d_call: NA; cdr3_nt: TGTGCCAGCAGTTACGGGGGGTTTGGAAACACCATATATTTT; cdr3_aa: CASSYGGFGNTIYF
clone_size: NA; j_call: TRBJ2-1; v_call: TRBV18; d_call: TRBD2; cdr3_nt: TGTGCCAGCTCACCACCGAGCGGGAGGTCGTACAATGAGCAGTTCTTC; cdr3_aa: CASSPPSGRSYNEQFF
clone_size: NA; j_call: TRBJ2-1; v_call: TRBV15; d_call: TRBD2; cdr3_nt: TGTGCCACCTCCCTGGCGGGGGCCTACAATGAGCAGTTCTTC; cdr3_aa: CATSLAGAYNEQFF
clone_size: NA; j_call: TRBJ2-3; v_call: TRBV5-1; d_call: NA; cdr3_nt: TGCGCCAGCAGCGAGGGTCGTGCTGGGACAGATACGCAGTATTTT; cdr3_aa: CASSEGRAGTDTQYF
clone_size: NA; j_call: TRBJ2-7; v_call: TRBV4-3; d_call: TRBD2; cdr3_nt: TGCGCCAGCAGTCCGGGGACTAGCGGGACCTACGAGCAGTACTTC; cdr3_aa: CASSPGTSGTYEQYF
clone_size: once; j_call: TRBJ1-5; v_call: TRBV27; d_call: NA; cdr3_nt: TGTGCCAGCAGTTTCGGAGGGGCGCGTAATCAGCCCCAGCATTTT; cdr3_aa: CASSFGGARNQPQHF
clone_size: once; j_call: TRBJ2-1; v_call: TRBV19; d_call: NA; cdr3_nt: TGTGCCAGTACTATAGCGGCTAGCACCTACAATGAGCAGTTCTTC; cdr3_aa: CASTIAASTYNEQFF
clone_size: NA; j_call: TRBJ1-1; v_call: TRBV7-2; d_call: TRBD1; cdr3_nt: TGTGCCAGCAGCAAACGGGGACAGGGGGACGCTAACACTGAAGCTTTCTTT; cdr3_aa: CASSKRGQGDANTEAFF
clone_size: NA; j_call: TRBJ1-5; v_call: TRBV6-2/TRBV6-3; d_call: NA; cdr3_nt: TGTGCCAGCAGTTACGCGGGTTTTAGCAATCAGCCCCAGCATTTT; cdr3_aa: CASSYAGFSNQPQHF
clone_size: once; j_call: TRBJ1-1; v_call: TRBV19; d_call: TRBD1; cdr3_nt: TGTGCCAGTAGTCTAAGACAGGGGTCGACTGAAGCTTTCTTT; cdr3_aa: CASSLRQGSTEAFF
clone_size: NA; j_call: TRBJ2-1; v_call: TRBV30; d_call: TRBD2; cdr3_nt: TGTGCCTGGAGTGTAGCGGGAGTAGGTGAGCAGTTCTTC; cdr3_aa: CAWSVAGVGEQFF
clone_size: NA; j_call: TRBJ1-1; v_call: TRBV5-1; d_call: TRBD1; cdr3_nt: TGCGCCAGCAGCCACCGGACAGGGGGCCCCACTGAAGCTTTCTTT; cdr3_aa: CASSHRTGGPTEAFF
clone_size: NA; j_call: TRBJ1-1; v_call: TRBV6-5; d_call: NA; cdr3_nt: TGTGCCAGCAGGCCCCTATCGGGTCTGAACACTGAAGCTTTCTTT; cdr3_aa: CASRPLSGLNTEAFF
clone_size: NA; j_call: TRBJ1-2; v_call: TRBV6-5; d_call: NA; cdr3_nt: TGTGCCAGCAGTTTAAACAGCTATGGCTACACCTTC; cdr3_aa: CASSLNSYGYTF
clone_size: NA; j_call: TRBJ2-7; v_call: TRBV13; d_call: TRBD2; cdr3_nt: TGTGCCAGCAGCTTTCGTGGACTAGCGGGAGGTATTAACGAGCAGTACTTC; cdr3_aa: CASSFRGLAGGINEQYF
clone_size: NA; j_call: TRBJ2-3; v_call: TRBV18; d_call: NA; cdr3_nt: TGTGCCAGCTCACCACTAACAACTCGAACGGGGGATACGCAGTATTTT; cdr3_aa: CASSPLTTRTGDTQYF
clone_size: NA; j_call: TRBJ1-1; v_call: TRBV10-2; d_call: NA; cdr3_nt: TGCGCCAGCAGTGAGTCTGGGGGGGCGAACACTGAAGCTTTCTTT; cdr3_aa: CASSESGGANTEAFF
clone_size: NA; j_call: TRBJ1-5; v_call: TRBV3-1/TRBV3-2; d_call: NA; cdr3_nt: TGTGCCAGCAGCCTCGGTTTTGCCGGGGTCAATCAGCCCCAGCATTTT; cdr3_aa: CASSLGFAGVNQPQHF
clone_size: once; j_call: TRBJ2-5; v_call: TRBV11-2; d_call: NA; cdr3_nt: TGTGCCAGCAGCTTAGTCAGCCAAGAGACCCAGTACTTC; cdr3_aa: CASSLVSQETQYF
clone_size: few; j_call: TRBJ2-7; v_call: TRBV5-1; d_call: TRBD2; cdr3_nt: TGCGCCAGCAGCTTGAATTCCGCCCTGCCGGGGTATAGCGGGAGGGCCGATCGTTTCGAGCAGTACTTC; cdr3_aa: CASSLNSALPGYSGRADRFEQYF
clone_size: NA; j_call: TRBJ1-2; v_call: TRBV20-1; d_call: NA; cdr3_nt: TGCAGTGCTAGTCCCCCCCACACGGAGGAAAACTATGGCTACACCTTC; cdr3_aa: CSASPPHTEENYGYTF
clone_size: NA; j_call: TRBJ1-4; v_call: TRBV10-2; d_call: NA; cdr3_nt: TGCGCCAGCAGTGAGCCCGGAACAGGGTATTACGGTGAAAAACTGTTTTTT; cdr3_aa: CASSEPGTGYYGEKLFF
clone_size: NA; j_call: TRBJ2-5; v_call: TRBV4-3; d_call: NA; cdr3_nt: TGCGCCAGCAGCCAAGGGACCAGGGTGGGAGAGACCCAGTACTTC; cdr3_aa: CASSQGTRVGETQYF
clone_size: NA; j_call: TRBJ2-7; v_call: TRBV27; d_call: TRBD1; cdr3_nt: TGTGCCAGCAGTCTAGGGACAGGAGGGTTCCCAGGCTACGAGCAGTACTTC; cdr3_aa: CASSLGTGGFPGYEQYF
clone_size: NA; j_call: TRBJ2-2; v_call: TRBV25-1; d_call: NA; cdr3_nt: TGTGCCAGCACCGAACAGGGACCCACCGGGGAGCTGTTTTTT; cdr3_aa: CASTEQGPTGELFF
clone_size: NA; j_call: TRBJ1-5; v_call: TRBV7-8; d_call: NA; cdr3_nt: TGTGCCAGCGCCGGCGGATATAGCAATCAGCCCCAGCATTTT; cdr3_aa: CASAGGYSNQPQHF